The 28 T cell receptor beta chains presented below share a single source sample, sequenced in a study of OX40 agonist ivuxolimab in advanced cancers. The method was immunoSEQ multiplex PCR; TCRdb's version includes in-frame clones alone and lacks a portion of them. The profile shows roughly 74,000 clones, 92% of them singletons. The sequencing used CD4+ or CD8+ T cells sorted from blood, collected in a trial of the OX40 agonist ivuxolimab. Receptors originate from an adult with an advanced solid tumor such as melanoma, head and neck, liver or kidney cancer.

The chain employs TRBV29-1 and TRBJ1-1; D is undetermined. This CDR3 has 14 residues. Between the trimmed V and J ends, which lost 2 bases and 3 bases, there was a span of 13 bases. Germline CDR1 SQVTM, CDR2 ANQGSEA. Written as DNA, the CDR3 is TGCAGCGTTGAATCGGCGGGGTGGCACACTGAAGCTTTCTTT. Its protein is CSVESAGWHTEAFF.

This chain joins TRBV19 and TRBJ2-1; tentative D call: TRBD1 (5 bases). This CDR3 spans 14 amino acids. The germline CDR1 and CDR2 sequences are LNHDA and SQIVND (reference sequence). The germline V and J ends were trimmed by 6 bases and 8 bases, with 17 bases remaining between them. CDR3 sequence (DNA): TGTGCCAGTAGCCCCTGGGGCAGGGAAGATGAGCAGTTCTTC. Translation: CASSPWGREDEQFF.

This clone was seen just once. Written as DNA, the CDR3 is TGTGCCAGCAGTGAACATATGGGACAGACTTACGAGCAGTACTTC. Amino acids: CASSEHMGQTYEQYF. The genes are TRBV2 and TRBJ2-7; 7 nucleotides match TRBD1. The V gene end was trimmed by 2 bases and the J gene end by 4 bases; junction bases not matched to a gene: 8. CDR1 and CDR2 from the germline V gene are SNHLY and FYNNEI. CDR3 length equals 15 residues.

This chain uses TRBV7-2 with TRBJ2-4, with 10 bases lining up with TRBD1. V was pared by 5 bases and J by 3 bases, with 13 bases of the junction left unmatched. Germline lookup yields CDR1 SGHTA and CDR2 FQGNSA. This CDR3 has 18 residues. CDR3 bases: TGTGCCAGCAGCAGACCGACCGACAGGGGGCTAGACAAAAACATTCAGTACTTC. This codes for CASSRPTDRGLDKNIQYF.

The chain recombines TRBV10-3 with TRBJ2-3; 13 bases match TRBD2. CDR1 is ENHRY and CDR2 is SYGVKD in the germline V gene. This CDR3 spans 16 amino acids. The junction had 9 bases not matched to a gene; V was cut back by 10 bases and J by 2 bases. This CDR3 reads CATGRTSGGPTDTQYF. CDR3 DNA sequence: TGTGCCACCGGAAGGACTAGCGGGGGCCCCACAGATACGCAGTATTTT.

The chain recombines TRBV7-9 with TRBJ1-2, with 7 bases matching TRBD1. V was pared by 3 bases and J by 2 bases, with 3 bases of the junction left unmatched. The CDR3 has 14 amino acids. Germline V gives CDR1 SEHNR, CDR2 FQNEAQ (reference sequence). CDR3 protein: CASSFPGQNYGYTF. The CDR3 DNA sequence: TGTGCCAGCAGCTTCCCGGGACAGAACTATGGCTACACCTTC.

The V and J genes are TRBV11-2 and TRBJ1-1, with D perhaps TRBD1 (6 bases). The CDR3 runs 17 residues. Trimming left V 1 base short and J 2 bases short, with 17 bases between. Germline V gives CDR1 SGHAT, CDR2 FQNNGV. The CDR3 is CASSLGRPGARNTEAFF. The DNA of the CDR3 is TGTGCCAGCAGCTTAGGAAGGCCAGGGGCGAGAAACACTGAAGCTTTCTTT.

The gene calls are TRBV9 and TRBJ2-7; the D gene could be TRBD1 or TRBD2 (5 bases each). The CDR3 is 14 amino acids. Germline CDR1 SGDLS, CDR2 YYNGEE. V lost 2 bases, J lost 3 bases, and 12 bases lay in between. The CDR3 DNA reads TGTGCCAGCAGCGTTGGGGACGAAGGCTACGAGCAGTACTTC. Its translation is CASSVGDEGYEQYF. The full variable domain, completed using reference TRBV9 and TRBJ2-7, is DSGVTQTPKHLITATGQRVTLRCSPRSGDLSVYWYQQSLDQGLQFLIQYYNGEERAKGNILERFSAQQFPDLHSELNLSSLELGDSALYFCASSVGDEGYEQYFGPGTRLTVT.

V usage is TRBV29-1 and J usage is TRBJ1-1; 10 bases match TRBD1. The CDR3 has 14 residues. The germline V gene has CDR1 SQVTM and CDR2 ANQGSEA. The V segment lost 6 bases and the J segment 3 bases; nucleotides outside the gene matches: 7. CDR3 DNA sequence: TGCAGCGTGGACGGACAGGGGGTAGACACTGAAGCTTTCTTT. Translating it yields CSVDGQGVDTEAFF.

The CDR3 region is CASTHPRREMNTEAFF. For the CDR3, the DNA is TGTGCCAGCACCCATCCCCGGAGAGAGATGAACACTGAAGCTTTCTTT. The chain links TRBV7-9 to TRBJ1-1; no firm D call. The CDR3 extends over 16 amino acids. Trimming took 7 bases from V and 0 from J, leaving 18 bases between them. Germline V lookup: CDR1 SEHNR, CDR2 FQNEAQ (reference sequence). Looking up the rest from reference TRBV7-9 and TRBJ1-1 gives the full variable domain: DTGVSQNPRHKITKRGQNVTFRCDPISEHNRLYWYRQTLGQGPEFLTYFQNEAQLEKSRLLSDRFSAERPKGSFSTLEIQRTEQGDSAMYLCASTHPRREMNTEAFFGQGTRLTVV.

DNA of the CDR3: TGTGCCAGCAGCCCATTCTCGGGCCAGCGCCAAGAGACCCAGTACTTC. This translates into CASSPFSGQRQETQYF. The J gene is TRBJ2-5, the V gene TRBV7-6, with D unclear. The germline V gene has CDR1 SGHVS and CDR2 FNYEAQ. The CDR3 runs to 16 residues. V shed 5 bases and J shed 1 base, with 17 bases lying between them.

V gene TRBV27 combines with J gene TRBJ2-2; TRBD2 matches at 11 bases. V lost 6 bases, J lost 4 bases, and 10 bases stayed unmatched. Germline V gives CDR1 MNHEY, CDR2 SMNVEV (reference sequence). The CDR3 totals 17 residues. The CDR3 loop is CASSLLAGGLSTGELFF. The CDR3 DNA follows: TGTGCCAGCAGCCTATTAGCGGGGGGGCTTAGCACCGGGGAGCTGTTTTTT.

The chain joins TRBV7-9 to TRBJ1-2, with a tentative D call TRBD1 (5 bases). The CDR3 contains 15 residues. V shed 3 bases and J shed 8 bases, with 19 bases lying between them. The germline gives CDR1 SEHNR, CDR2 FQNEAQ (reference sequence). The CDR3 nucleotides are TGTGCCAGCAGCTTCATCCCCGTGGGGGATTACGGCTACACCTTC. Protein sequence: CASSFIPVGDYGYTF.

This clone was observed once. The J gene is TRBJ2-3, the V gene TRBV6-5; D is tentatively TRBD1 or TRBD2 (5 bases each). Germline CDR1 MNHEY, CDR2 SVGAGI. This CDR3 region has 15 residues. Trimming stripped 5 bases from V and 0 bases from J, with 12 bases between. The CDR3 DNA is TGTGCCAGCAGTGACTGGGACGGAAGCACAGATACGCAGTATTTT. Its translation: CASSDWDGSTDTQYF.

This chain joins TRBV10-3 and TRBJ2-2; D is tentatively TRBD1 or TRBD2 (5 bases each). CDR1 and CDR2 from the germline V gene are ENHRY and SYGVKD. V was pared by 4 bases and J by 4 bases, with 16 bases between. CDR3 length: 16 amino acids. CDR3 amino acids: CAISVDSGGTTGELFF. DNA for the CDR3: TGTGCCATCAGTGTAGATTCCGGTGGGACCACCGGGGAGCTGTTTTTT.

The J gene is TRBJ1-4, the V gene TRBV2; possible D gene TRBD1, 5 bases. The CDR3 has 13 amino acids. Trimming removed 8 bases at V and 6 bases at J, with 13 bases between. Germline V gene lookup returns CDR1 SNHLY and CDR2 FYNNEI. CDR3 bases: TGTGCCAGCGCTAAGGGGAGGGATGAAAAACTGTTTTTT. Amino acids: CASAKGRDEKLFF.

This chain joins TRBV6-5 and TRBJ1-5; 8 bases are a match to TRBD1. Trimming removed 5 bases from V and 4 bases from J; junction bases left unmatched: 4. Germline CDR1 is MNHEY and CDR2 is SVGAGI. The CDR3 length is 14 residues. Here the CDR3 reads CASSDRGVNQPQHF. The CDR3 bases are TGTGCCAGCAGTGACAGGGGAGTTAATCAGCCCCAGCATTTT.

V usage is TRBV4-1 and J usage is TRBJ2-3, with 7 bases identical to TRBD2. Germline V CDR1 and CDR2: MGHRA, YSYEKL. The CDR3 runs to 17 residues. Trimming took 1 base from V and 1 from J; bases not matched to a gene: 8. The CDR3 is CASSQVSNRGGTDTQYF. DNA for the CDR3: TGCGCCAGCAGCCAAGTGTCCAATCGGGGGGGCACAGATACGCAGTATTTT.

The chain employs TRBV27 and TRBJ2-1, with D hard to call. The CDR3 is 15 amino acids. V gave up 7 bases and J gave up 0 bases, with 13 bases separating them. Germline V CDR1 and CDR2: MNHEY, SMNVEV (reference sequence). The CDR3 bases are TGTGCCAGCACCAATCCCCCCCCCTCCTACAATGAGCAGTTCTTC. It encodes CASTNPPPSYNEQFF.

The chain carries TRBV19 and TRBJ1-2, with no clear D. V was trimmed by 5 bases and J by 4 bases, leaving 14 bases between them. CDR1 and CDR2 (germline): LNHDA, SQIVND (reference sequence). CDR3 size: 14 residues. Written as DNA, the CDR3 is TGTGCCAGTAGTCCTGAGCCCGGGTTCTATGGCTACACCTTC. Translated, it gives CASSPEPGFYGYTF.

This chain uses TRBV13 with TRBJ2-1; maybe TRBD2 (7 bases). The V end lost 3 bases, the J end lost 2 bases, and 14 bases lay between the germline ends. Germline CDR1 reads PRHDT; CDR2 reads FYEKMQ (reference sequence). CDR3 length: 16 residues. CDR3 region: CASSFYAGAAYNEQFF. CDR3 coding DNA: TGTGCCAGCAGCTTCTACGCGGGGGCCGCCTACAATGAGCAGTTCTTC.

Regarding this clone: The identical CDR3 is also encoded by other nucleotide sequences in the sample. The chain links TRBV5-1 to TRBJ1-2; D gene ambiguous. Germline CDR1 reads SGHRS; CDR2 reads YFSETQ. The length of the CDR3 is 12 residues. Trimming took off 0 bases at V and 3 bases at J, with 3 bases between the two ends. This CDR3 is CASSLGDYGYTF. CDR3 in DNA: TGCGCCAGCAGCTTGGGGGACTATGGCTACACCTTC. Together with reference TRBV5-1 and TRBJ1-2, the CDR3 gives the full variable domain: KAGVTQTPRYLIKTRGQQVTLSCSPISGHRSVSWYQQTPGQGLQFLFEYFSETQRNKGNFPGRFSGRQFSNSRSEMNVSTLELGDSALYLCASSLGDYGYTFGSGTRLTVV.

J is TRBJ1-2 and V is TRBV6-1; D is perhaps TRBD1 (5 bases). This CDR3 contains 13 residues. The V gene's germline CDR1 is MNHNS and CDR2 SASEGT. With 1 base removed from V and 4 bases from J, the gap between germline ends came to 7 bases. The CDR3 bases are TGTGCCAGCAGTGAAGTGGGGCCCTATGGCTACACCTTC. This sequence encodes CASSEVGPYGYTF.

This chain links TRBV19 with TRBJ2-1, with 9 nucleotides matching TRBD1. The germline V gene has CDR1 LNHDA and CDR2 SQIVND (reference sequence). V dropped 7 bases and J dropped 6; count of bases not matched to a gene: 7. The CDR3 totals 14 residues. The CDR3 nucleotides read TGTGCCAGTAACCGGGACAGGGTGGCCAATGAGCAGTTCTTC. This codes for CASNRDRVANEQFF.

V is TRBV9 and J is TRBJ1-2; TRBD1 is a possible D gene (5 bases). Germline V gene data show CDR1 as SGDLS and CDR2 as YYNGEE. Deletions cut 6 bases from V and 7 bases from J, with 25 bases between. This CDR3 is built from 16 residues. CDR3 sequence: CASNWGQEGALAGYTF. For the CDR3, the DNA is TGTGCCAGCAATTGGGGCCAGGAAGGGGCTTTGGCTGGCTACACCTTC.

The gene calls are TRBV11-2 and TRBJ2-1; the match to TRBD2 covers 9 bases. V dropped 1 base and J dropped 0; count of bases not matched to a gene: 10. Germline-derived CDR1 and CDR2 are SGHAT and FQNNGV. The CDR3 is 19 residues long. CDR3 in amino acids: CASSLVPTSGDPSYNEQFF. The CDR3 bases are TGTGCCAGCAGCTTAGTTCCGACTAGCGGTGACCCCTCCTACAATGAGCAGTTCTTC. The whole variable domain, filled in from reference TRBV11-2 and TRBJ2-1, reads EAGVAQSPRYKIIEKRQSVAFWCNPISGHATLYWYQQILGQGPKLLIQFQNNGVVDDSQLPKDRFSAERLKGVDSTLKIQPAKLEDSAVYLCASSLVPTSGDPSYNEQFFGPGTRLTVL.

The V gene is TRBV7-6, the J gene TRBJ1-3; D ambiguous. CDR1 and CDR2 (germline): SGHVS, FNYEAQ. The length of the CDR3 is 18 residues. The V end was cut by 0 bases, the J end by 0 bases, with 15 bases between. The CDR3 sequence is CASSLADVDYGSGNTIYF. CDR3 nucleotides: TGTGCCAGCAGCTTAGCGGACGTGGACTACGGCTCTGGAAACACCATATATTTT.

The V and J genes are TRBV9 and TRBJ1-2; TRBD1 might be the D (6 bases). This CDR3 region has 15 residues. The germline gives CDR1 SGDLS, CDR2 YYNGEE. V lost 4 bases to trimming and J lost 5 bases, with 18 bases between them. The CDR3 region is CASSPEAGEGYGYTF. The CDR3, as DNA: TGTGCCAGCAGCCCAGAGGCAGGGGAGGGGTATGGCTACACCTTC.